This TCR beta chain originates from a study of T cells in Graves' hyperthyroidism and ophthalmopathy. The germline V gene encodes CDR1 SNHLY and CDR2 FYNNEI. CDR3 length equals 16 residues. The V and J ends lost 0 bases and 2 bases, in that order; junction bases with no gene match: 3. Newly diagnosed patients aged 18 to 65 had hyperthyroidism of under 2 months' duration. Not enrolled were patients with uncontrolled infection, other autoimmune disease, pregnancy or lactation. Diagnoses were established using clinical symptoms, serum thyroxine and TRAb, thyroid ultrasound and orbital computed tomography. Worth noting for this clonotype: What it binds is not known.

TCR beta CDR3 sequences were amplified from RNA transcripts. HTBI primers were used for first-round RT-PCR of the TCR CDR3. TCRdb re-called the multiplex PCR reads through MiXCR, storing one row per CDR3 protein. The sample has a few hundred thousand distinct CDR3 sequences; about 21% are singletons. Study-level points and caveats: Median prediction lead before ophthalmopathy onset was 5.5 to 7 months with the model.

This clonotype was obtained from a woman aged 45-60 years with Graves' hyperthyroidism. The V and J genes are TRBV2 and TRBJ1-5; 8 bases line up with TRBD1. Specimen: blood. This CDR3 reads CASSEAPGQGNQPQHF. The CDR3 DNA is TGTGCCAGCAGTGAAGCGCCGGGACAGGGCAATCAGCCCCAGCATTTT.